What follows are 27 T cell receptor beta chains derived from one specimen sequenced in a study of blood T cells in healthy people across ages. Sample-barcoded 5' priming and a J-beta primer mix drove a second PCR of about 6 to 12 cycles. From the 5' RACE reads, TCRdb called clonotypes with MiXCR, one entry per CDR3 protein. The sample holds 1,800,000 or so distinct CDR3 sequences, about two fifths seen once. The specimen was blood. Receptor source: a human donor in good health.

This clonotype was observed many times. The genes are TRBV12-3 or TRBV12-4 and TRBJ1-2; D unresolved. This CDR3 is built from 12 residues. Trimming removed 6 bases from V and 5 bases from J, with 10 bases in between. Written as DNA, the CDR3 is TGTGCCAGCAGCTTATCACTGTATGGCTACACCTTC. Residues: CASSLSLYGYTF.

CDR3 in amino acids: CASSPRDSPTGTF. The DNA for the CDR3 is TGTGCCAGCAGTCCACGGGACTCTCCTACGGGGACCTTC. J is TRBJ1-2 and V is TRBV2; tentatively, D is TRBD1 (5 bases). This CDR3 region has 13 residues. The germline V and J ends were trimmed by 5 bases and 14 bases, with 21 bases remaining between them. Germline CDR1 is SNHLY and CDR2 is FYNNEI. Full variable domain (outside the CDR3, taken from reference TRBV2 and TRBJ1-2): EPEVTQTPSHQVTQMGQEVILRCVPISNHLYFYWYRQILGQKVEFLVSFYNNEISEKSEIFDDQFSVERPDGSNFTLKIRSTKLEDSAMYFCASSPRDSPTGTFGSGTRLTVV.

The CDR3 loop reads CASSFSPLSEQFF. CDR3 nucleotide sequence: TGTGCCAGCAGCTTCTCCCCACTATCTGAGCAGTTCTTC. J is TRBJ2-1 and V is TRBV7-2; D call uncertain. CDR3 length equals 13 residues. V was trimmed by 3 bases and J by 9 bases, leaving 12 bases between them. Germline V gene data show CDR1 as SGHTA and CDR2 as FQGNSA.

J is TRBJ2-1 and V is TRBV7-2, with 9 bases fitting TRBD2. The germline V gene has CDR1 SGHTA and CDR2 FQGNSA. After removal of 5 bases from V and 9 bases from J, the junction contained 5 bases not matched to a gene. The CDR3 has 13 residues. CDR3 bases: TGTGCCAGCAGCCTTGGACTAGCGCCTGAGCAGTTCTTC. It translates to CASSLGLAPEQFF. The full variable domain, in which reference TRBV7-2 and TRBJ2-1 provide the parts outside the CDR3, is GAGVSQSPSNKVTEKGKDVELRCDPISGHTALYWYRQSLGQGLEFLIYFQGNSAPDKSGLPSDRFSAERTGGSVSTLTIQRTQQEDSAVYLCASSLGLAPEQFFGPGTRLTVL.

CDR3 protein: CRAAGLGYEQYF. CDR3 coding DNA: TGCAGGGCTGCGGGACTCGGCTACGAGCAGTACTTC. The chain employs TRBV20-1 and TRBJ2-7; tentatively, D is TRBD2 (6 bases). CDR3 length equals 12 residues. Germline values: CDR1 DFQATT, CDR2 SNEGSKA (reference sequence).

This clonotype was counted only a few times. CDR3 in DNA: TGTGCCAGCAGCTCACTCCTAAGCACAGATACGCAGTATTTT. This codes for CASSSLLSTDTQYF. V and J are TRBV7-2 and TRBJ2-3; D is undetermined. V gave up 4 bases and J gave up 0 bases, with 8 bases separating them. CDR3 length: 14 amino acids. Germline V CDR1 and CDR2: SGHTA, FQGNSA.

This rearrangement joins TRBV2 to TRBJ2-7; D possibly corresponds to TRBD2 (6 bases). The CDR3 totals 14 residues. Germline V gene lookup returns CDR1 SNHLY and CDR2 FYNNEI. V gave up 6 bases and J gave up 3 bases, with 15 bases separating them. The CDR3 is CASRRRRDLYEQYF. CDR3 sequence (DNA): TGTGCCAGCAGGAGGAGGCGGGATCTCTACGAGCAGTACTTC.

This clonotype occurred once. The chain carries TRBV5-6 and TRBJ1-2; D uncertain. Trimming pared 2 bases from V and 5 bases from J, leaving 22 bases between. The germline gives CDR1 SGHDT, CDR2 YYEEEE. The CDR3 contains 17 residues. CDR3 loop: CASSLQWPGGLGYGYTF. The CDR3 DNA follows: TGTGCCAGCAGCTTACAGTGGCCAGGCGGTCTGGGGTATGGCTACACCTTC.

This clonotype was seen a handful of times. The genes are TRBV20-1 and TRBJ1-1; possible D gene TRBD1, 5 bases. The germline V gene has CDR1 DFQATT and CDR2 SNEGSKA (reference sequence). Trimming removed 1 base at V and 5 bases at J, with 11 bases between. This CDR3 spans 13 amino acids. The CDR3 region has the DNA TGCAGTGCTAGAGGAACACAGGAGACTGAAGCTTTCTTT. Its protein product is CSARGTQETEAFF.

A few counts support this clonotype. This chain uses TRBV29-1 with TRBJ1-2, with D perhaps TRBD1 (5 bases). Germline V gives CDR1 SQVTM, CDR2 ANQGSEA. V dropped 0 bases and J dropped 3 bases, with 11 bases sitting between them. The CDR3 is 14 amino acids. CDR3 sequence reads: CSVEDRGRDYGYTF. As DNA, the CDR3 is TGCAGCGTTGAAGATCGGGGCAGGGACTATGGCTACACCTTC.

This clonotype showed up just once. The chain couples TRBV29-1 to TRBJ1-5; D is perhaps TRBD1 (5 bases). The CDR3 length is 13 residues. Trimming cost V 4 bases and J 2 bases, with 9 bases left between them. The germline gives CDR1 SQVTM, CDR2 ANQGSEA. The CDR3 bases are TGCAGCGTTGTTCTACAGGGCAATCAGCCCCAGCATTTT. The encoded protein is CSVVLQGNQPQHF.

J is TRBJ1-2 and V is TRBV10-3; 7 bases are a match to TRBD1. Trimming removed 7 bases from V and 3 bases from J; junction bases left unmatched: 5. The length of the CDR3 is 13 residues. The V gene's germline CDR1 is ENHRY and CDR2 SYGVKD. CDR3 amino acids: CAITDRDDYGYTF. CDR3 coding DNA: TGTGCCATCACCGACAGGGATGACTATGGCTACACCTTC.

This clonotype was counted between two and nine times. The J gene is TRBJ1-1, the V gene TRBV29-1; D is possibly TRBD1 (5 bases). This CDR3 spans 14 amino acids. Germline V gene lookup returns CDR1 SQVTM and CDR2 ANQGSEA. Trimming took off 2 bases at V and 11 bases at J, with 21 bases between the two ends. DNA of the CDR3: TGCAGCGTTGAATACTCGTTTGGGACTAAGCCGGCTTTCTTT. Its protein product is CSVEYSFGTKPAFF.

J is TRBJ1-1 and V is TRBV12-3 or TRBV12-4; TRBD1 matches 8 bases. V trimming: 7 bases; J trimming: 4 bases; junction bases outside the gene matches: 2. CDR3 length: 12 residues. The CDR3 protein is CASNDRGTEAFF. The CDR3 region has the DNA TGTGCCAGCAACGACAGGGGCACTGAAGCTTTCTTT.

The table lists this clonotype with a count of one. This chain joins TRBV6-5 and TRBJ2-6; either TRBD1 or TRBD2 may fit D (5 bases each). V was pared by 2 bases and J by 1 base, with 12 bases between. The CDR3 is made up of 17 amino acids. Germline assignment: CDR1 MNHEY and CDR2 SVGAGI. The CDR3 reads CASSYVGGKSGANVLTF. The CDR3 nucleotides read TGTGCCAGCAGTTACGTTGGGGGAAAGTCTGGGGCCAACGTCCTGACTTTC.

This clonotype was seen only once. The genes are TRBV29-1 and TRBJ2-1, with unresolved D. CDR3 length: 14 residues. Between the trimmed V and J ends, which lost 6 bases and 7 bases, there was a span of 19 bases. CDR1 and CDR2 (germline): SQVTM, ANQGSEA. The CDR3 DNA reads as TGCAGCGTGACTGTTGGTAATAGAGTTAATGAGCAGTTCTTC. Protein: CSVTVGNRVNEQFF.

The gene calls are TRBV27 and TRBJ2-1; 7 positions match TRBD1. With 3 bases clipped from V and 10 bases from J, the junction kept 6 bases outside the gene matches. CDR1 MNHEY and CDR2 SMNVEV come from the germline V gene (reference sequence). This CDR3 is 13 amino acids long. CDR3 region: CASSFHRGYEQFF. The CDR3 DNA reads TGTGCCAGCAGTTTCCACAGGGGCTACGAGCAGTTCTTC.

The CDR3 sequence is CASSQFVGTPYEQYF. CDR3 DNA sequence: TGCGCCAGCAGCCAATTCGTGGGGACCCCTTACGAGCAGTACTTC. The chain recombines TRBV4-1 with TRBJ2-7, with D tentatively TRBD1 or TRBD2 (5 bases each). The CDR3 is 15 amino acids. Trimming removed 2 bases from V and 4 bases from J, with 15 bases in between. Per germline, CDR1 MGHRA and CDR2 YSYEKL.

This clonotype was observed a few times. This sequence joins TRBV28 and TRBJ2-7, with 10 positions matching TRBD1. Unmatched junction bases numbered 13, after V lost 3 bases and J lost 5 bases. The CDR3 loop spans 17 amino acids. In germline, CDR1 is MDHEN, CDR2 SYDVKM. The CDR3, as DNA: TGTGCCAGCAGTTTCAACACCCTAGACAGGGGGCTCGACGAGCAGTACTTC. Its protein is CASSFNTLDRGLDEQYF.

A few counts support this clonotype. The rearrangement joins TRBV24-1 to TRBJ1-5; the D is unclear. V lost 4 bases and J 6 bases, leaving 9 bases between the germline ends. CDR1 and CDR2 (germline): KGHDR, SFDVKD. CDR3 size: 13 residues. CDR3 in DNA: TGTGCCACCAGTGACGGGCGATTTCAGCCCCAGCATTTT. Translated: CATSDGRFQPQHF.

The table lists this clonotype with a few counts. The chain is built from TRBV7-9 and TRBJ1-1; 7 bases line up with TRBD1. The trim removed 5 bases at V and 1 base at J, leaving 7 bases unmatched. CDR3 length: 15 residues. The germline V gene encodes CDR1 SEHNR and CDR2 FQNEAQ (reference sequence). The CDR3 loop reads CASSDPGQPNTEAFF. As DNA, the CDR3 is TGTGCCAGCAGCGACCCGGGACAGCCGAACACTGAAGCTTTCTTT.

This clonotype was seen only a few times. The genes are TRBV15 and TRBJ2-7, with 8 bases identical to TRBD1. V lost 0 bases, J lost 5 bases, and 12 bases stayed unmatched. This CDR3 is built from 17 residues. Germline CDR1 is LNHNV and CDR2 is YYDKDF (reference sequence). CDR3 in amino acids: CATSRDYVHRGANEQYF. The CDR3 DNA sequence: TGTGCCACCAGCAGAGATTATGTCCACAGGGGGGCCAACGAGCAGTACTTC. The complete variable domain, with remaining parts taken from reference TRBV15 and TRBJ2-7, reads DAMVIQNPRYQVTQFGKPVTLSCSQTLNHNVMYWYQQKSSQAPKLLFHYYDKDFNNEADTPDNFQSRRPNTSFCFLDIRSPGLGDTAMYLCATSRDYVHRGANEQYFGPGTRLTVT.

This clonotype has more than one count but fewer than ten. The chain carries TRBV29-1 and TRBJ1-1, with 9 bases matching TRBD1. J gave up 4 bases and V 4 bases, and 7 bases lay outside the gene matches. Germline loops: CDR1 SQVTM, CDR2 ANQGSEA. The CDR3 has 14 amino acids. The DNA for the CDR3 is TGCAGCGTTGGGACAGGGGATTTGGGCACTGAAGCTTTCTTT. As protein: CSVGTGDLGTEAFF.

This CDR3 reads CASSQDNPGFSEQYF. DNA for the CDR3: TGCGCCAGCAGCCAAGATAATCCGGGGTTCAGCGAGCAGTACTTC. V usage is TRBV4-1 and J usage is TRBJ2-7; D perhaps matches TRBD2 (5 bases). V was clipped by 0 bases and J by 6 bases, with 15 bases between them. From germline, CDR1 is MGHRA and CDR2 YSYEKL. The CDR3 consists of 15 residues.

This clonotype was detected a few times. The gene calls are TRBV12-3 or TRBV12-4 and TRBJ1-2, with D unclear. CDR3 size: 14 residues. The V end was cut by 6 bases, the J end by 4 bases, with 15 bases between. The CDR3 DNA sequence: TGTGCCAGCAGCCTCGCGGGAAGACCCTATGGCTACACCTTC. This encodes CASSLAGRPYGYTF.

This clonotype is a singleton in its sample. This CDR3 is CASSYTVTNTEAFF. CDR3 bases: TGTGCCAGCAGTTACACAGTTACTAACACTGAAGCTTTCTTT. The chain combines TRBV6-6 with TRBJ1-1; the D is unclear. The V and J ends lost 2 bases and 2 bases respectively, with 9 bases between them. CDR3 length: 14 residues. Germline loops: CDR1 MNHNY, CDR2 SVGAGI (reference sequence).

Note on this clonotype: One junction end does not reproduce the germline sequence, and a read error may be involved. The chain recombines TRBV7-3 with TRBJ2-6, with TRBD1 identical over 8 bases. Germline-derived CDR1 and CDR2 are SGHTA and FQGTGA. The CDR3 has 17 amino acids. CDR3 DNA: TGTGCCAGCAGCGTAACATCGACAGGGGAATGGGCCAACGTCCTGACTTTC. Encoded protein: CASSVTSTGEWANVLTF.